Presented here are 9 T cell receptor beta chains from one specimen sequenced in a study of identical twins. TCRdb called the 5' RACE reads again in MiXCR, with one record for every CDR3 protein. This table has 400,000 to 600,000 distinct CDR3 sequences, 20% to 25% appearing once. These data also featured in a second study, about yellow fever vaccine responses in identical twins.

The sample was CD4+ T cells sorted from blood. All receptors come from a woman between 18 and 29 years old in good health.

V and J are TRBV28 and TRBJ2-7, with 10 bases identical to TRBD1. The CDR3 runs to 13 residues. V gave up 6 bases and J gave up 5 bases; unmatched junction bases: 4. Germline V CDR1 and CDR2: MDHEN, SYDVKM. In DNA, the CDR3 is TGTGCCAGCAGAGGGACAGGGGCCCACGAGCAGTACTTC. Translated: CASRGTGAHEQYF.

V is TRBV6-1 and J is TRBJ2-2; no clear D gene. The germline gives CDR1 MNHNS, CDR2 SASEGT. This CDR3 comprises 12 residues. V was cut by 8 bases and J by 2 bases, with 6 bases left in between. The CDR3 spells CASWANTGELFF. DNA of the CDR3: TGTGCCAGCTGGGCCAACACCGGGGAGCTGTTTTTT.

This clonotype was detected only once. This chain links TRBV9 with TRBJ2-1; a possible D gene is TRBD2 (6 bases). This CDR3 contains 16 residues. Trimming removed 0 bases from V and 6 bases from J, with 16 bases in between. Germline V CDR1 and CDR2: SGDLS, YYNGEE. The DNA for the CDR3 is TGTGCCAGCAGCGTAGGCGGGGACCGACCCCTCAATGAGCAGTTCTTC. Amino acids: CASSVGGDRPLNEQFF.

This clonotype came up many times. The chain has TRBV28 and TRBJ1-6; D not certain. Deletions cut 6 bases from V and 0 bases from J, with 15 bases between. CDR1 is MDHEN, CDR2 SYDVKM, per germline. The CDR3 is made up of 17 amino acids. This chain's CDR3 is CASRTLGRSSYNSPLHF. In DNA, the CDR3 is TGTGCCAGCAGGACCCTAGGCCGTAGCTCCTATAATTCACCCCTCCACTTT.

On this clonotype: An end of the junction differs from the germline gene, which may be a read error. This sequence joins TRBV10-3 and TRBJ1-2; TRBD1 might be the D (5 bases). In germline, CDR1 is ENHRY, CDR2 SYGVKD. This CDR3 region has 11 residues. The CDR3 region has the DNA TGTGCCATTAGTGACAGCTATGGCTACACCTTC. This encodes CAISDSYGYTF.

V and J are TRBV7-9 and TRBJ2-1; TRBD2 aligns across 9 bases. This CDR3 is built from 16 residues. Trimming cost V 5 bases and J 9 bases; bases outside gene matches: 14. Germline V gives CDR1 SEHNR, CDR2 FQNEAQ (reference sequence). The CDR3, as DNA: TGTGCCAGCAGCCCGGAGTGGGCGGGGGGGAACGGTGAGCAGTTCTTC. Amino acid sequence: CASSPEWAGGNGEQFF.

The V and J genes are TRBV20-1 and TRBJ1-2; the D is unclear. V dropped 1 base and J dropped 4 bases, with 16 bases sitting between them. CDR1 and CDR2 from the germline V gene are DFQATT and SNEGSKA (reference sequence). The CDR3 has 15 residues. For the CDR3, the DNA is TGCAGTGCTAGAGGTGGGCCACGAAACCTCTATGGCTACACCTTC. Its translation is CSARGGPRNLYGYTF.

This chain joins TRBV7-9 and TRBJ1-2; 7 nucleotides agree with TRBD1. The CDR3 contains 14 residues. Per the germline V gene, CDR1 is SEHNR and CDR2 is FQNEAQ (reference sequence). The V and J ends lost 6 bases and 2 bases, in that order; junction bases with no gene match: 6. CDR3 in amino acids: CASSSGTENYGYTF. The CDR3 DNA reads TGTGCCAGCAGTTCCGGGACAGAGAACTATGGCTACACCTTC.

This clonotype was counted ten times or more. The chain recombines TRBV15 with TRBJ1-4, with a tentative D call TRBD1 (5 bases). In germline, CDR1 is LNHNV, CDR2 YYDKDF (reference sequence). The CDR3 totals 16 residues. V was pared by 0 bases and J by 8 bases, with 16 bases between. CDR3 bases: TGTGCCACCAGCAGAGATGGGGGGGGACGGCGGGAAAAACTGTTTTTT. It is translated as CATSRDGGGRREKLFF. Full variable domain (missing parts from reference TRBV15 and TRBJ1-4): DAMVIQNPRYQVTQFGKPVTLSCSQTLNHNVMYWYQQKSSQAPKLLFHYYDKDFNNEADTPDNFQSRRPNTSFCFLDIRSPGLGDTAMYLCATSRDGGGRREKLFFGSGTQLSVL.